What follows describes a single TCR beta chain. Its antigen is not known. The table came from immunoSEQ multiplex PCR; TCRdb's copy has only in-frame clones and leaves some out. The sample has some 96,000 clones, roughly 92% seen once. CDR1 is MNHNS and CDR2 is SASEGT in the germline V gene. The CDR3 is made up of 17 amino acids. The ends were cut back, 4 bases at V and 0 bases at J, with 13 bases in the middle. This sample was included in a study of PD-1 blockade in classical Hodgkin lymphoma. Study-wide points: Relative to healthy donors, newly diagnosed patients reportedly had lower baseline TCR diversity, which was reported as lower still in relapsed/refractory patients. Repertoire difference causes, possibly disease activity or prior therapy, remain undefined. With CD4+ cells, TCR diversity rose significantly by C4D1, but not with CD8+ cells.

Relapse was seen in all patients after autologous stem cell transplantation, and brentuximab vedotin exposure was variable. The sequence was obtained from a human donor with classical Hodgkin lymphoma. The V call is TRBV6-1, the J call TRBJ2-6, with D perhaps TRBD1 (5 bases). Sequences were derived from peripheral blood mononuclear cells (PBMCs), sampled at baseline. CDR3 region: CASSGRRQPSGANVLTF. Here the CDR3 DNA reads TGTGCCAGCAGTGGCCGGCGACAGCCCTCTGGGGCCAACGTCCTGACTTTC.